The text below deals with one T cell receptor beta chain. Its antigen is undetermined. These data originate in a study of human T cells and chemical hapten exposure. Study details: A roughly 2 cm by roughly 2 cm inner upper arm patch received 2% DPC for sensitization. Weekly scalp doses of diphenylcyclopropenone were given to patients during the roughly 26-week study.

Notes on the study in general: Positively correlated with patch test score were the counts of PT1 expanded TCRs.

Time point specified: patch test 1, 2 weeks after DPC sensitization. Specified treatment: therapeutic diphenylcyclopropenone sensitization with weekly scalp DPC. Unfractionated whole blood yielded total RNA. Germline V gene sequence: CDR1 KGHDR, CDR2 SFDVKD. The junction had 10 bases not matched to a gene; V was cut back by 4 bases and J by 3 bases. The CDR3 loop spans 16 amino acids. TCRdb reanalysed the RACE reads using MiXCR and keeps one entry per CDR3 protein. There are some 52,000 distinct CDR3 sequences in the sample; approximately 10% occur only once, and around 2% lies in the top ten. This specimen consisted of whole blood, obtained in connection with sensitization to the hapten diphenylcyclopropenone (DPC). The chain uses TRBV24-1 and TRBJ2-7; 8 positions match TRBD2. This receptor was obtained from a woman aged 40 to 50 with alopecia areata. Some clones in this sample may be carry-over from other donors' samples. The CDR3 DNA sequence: TGTGCCACCAGTGAGATAACTAGCGGAGGAATCTACGAGCAGTACTTC. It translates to CATSEITSGGIYEQYF.